This TCR beta chain came from a study of blood T cells in healthy people across ages. The CDR3 loop spans 14 amino acids. V was shortened by 7 bases and J by 1 base, with 16 bases between the two germline ends. Germline V gene data show CDR1 as SQVTM and CDR2 as ANQGSEA. Alongside a J-beta primer mix, a sample-barcoded 5' primer served in a second PCR lasting roughly 6 to 11 cycles. TCRdb used MiXCR to reprocess the 5' RACE reads, holding one entry per CDR3 protein. Of 1.5 million to 2 million distinct CDR3 sequences in the sample, roughly 28% are singletons; the top ten hold 7.7%. The sequence came from a woman aged 25-40 years in good health. The sample taken for sequencing was blood. J is TRBJ1-2 and V is TRBV29-1; the D is unclear. The CDR3 DNA follows: TGCAGCGCGACCATGGAGTATTTTAACTATGGCTACACCTTC. This codes for CSATMEYFNYGYTF.